This T cell receptor (beta chain) stems from a study of shared clonotypes between healthy human individuals. This clone was detected only once. The antigen remains undetermined. The study, taken as a whole, reports: The authors expected sequencing depth to affect clonotype sharing among donors. Clonotype sharing across a few donors was observed for 5% to 6.5% of naive CD4 clonotypes.

CDR3 length: 11 amino acids. Trimming pared 3 bases from V and 1 base from J, leaving 3 bases between. CDR1 DFQATT and CDR2 SNEGSKA come from the germline V gene (reference sequence). As handled by the study authors: ImmunoSEQ supplied junction-only sequences lacking quality scores, so filtering was different. Repertoires were generated with immunoSEQ multiplex PCR, while TCRdb's copy carries only in-frame clones and drops some. V, J and clone size derive from that table, while D and trimming were established from the DNA sequence. The repertoire holds 400,000 or so clones, with 90% to 98% as singletons. Only Caucasian adults living in Nashville, Tennessee made up the donor group.

Sequenced sample: memory CD8+ T cells sorted from blood. As to subset: CD45RO+ cells pooled with CCR7-negative TemRA cells. The chain has TRBV20-1 and TRBJ1-1; D gene ambiguous. The clonotype comes from a man aged 25-40 years in good health. CDR3 nucleotide sequence: TGCAGTGCTAGCTGGAACACTGAAGCTTTCTTT. Protein sequence: CSASWNTEAFF.